A single sample gave rise to the 22 T cell receptor beta chains below, sequenced in a study of blood T cell repertoires in COVID-19. Some clones are missing from TCRdb's copy, which holds only in-frame ones; the method was immunoSEQ multiplex PCR. This table has about 250,000 clones, about 87% appearing once. Sequencing was carried out using peripheral blood. The receptors were gathered from a woman aged 25 to 39 with COVID-19, enrolled during active disease.

The chain uses TRBV30 and TRBJ2-3, with TRBD2 as a possible D gene (6 bases). The CDR3 contains 15 residues. V lost 4 bases, J lost 2 bases, and 16 bases lay in between. From germline, CDR1 is GTSNPN and CDR2 SVGIG (reference sequence). The DNA of the CDR3 is TGTGCCTGGAATGTATATCGCGGGGTCACAGATACGCAGTATTTT. This sequence encodes CAWNVYRGVTDTQYF.

The rearrangement links TRBV12-3 or TRBV12-4 to TRBJ2-1; possibly TRBD1 for D (5 bases). CDR3 length: 12 residues. Trimming removed 8 bases at V and 8 bases at J, with 13 bases between. The DNA for the CDR3 is TGTGCCAGCCTTCCCCAGGGCGATGAGCAGTTCTTC. It is translated as CASLPQGDEQFF.

V gene TRBV7-8 combines with J gene TRBJ2-3, with D unresolved. Germline V gene lookup returns CDR1 SGHVS and CDR2 FQNEAQ. The CDR3 length is 14 residues. V shed 2 bases and J shed 1 base, with 7 bases lying between them. The CDR3 protein is CASSLNFRTDTQYF. CDR3 sequence (DNA): TGTGCCAGCAGCTTAAACTTCCGCACAGATACGCAGTATTTT.

The chain has TRBV7-2 and TRBJ1-2, with D possibly being TRBD1 (6 bases). V was cut by 5 bases and J by 5 bases, with 12 bases left in between. CDR3 length: 13 amino acids. CDR1 is SGHTA, CDR2 FQGNSA, per germline. As DNA, the CDR3 is TGTGCCAGCAGCCCTGGGCAGGGGTATGGCTACACCTTC. This codes for CASSPGQGYGYTF.

V and J are TRBV12-3 or TRBV12-4 and TRBJ1-2; D remains unclear. This CDR3 spans 13 amino acids. Deletions cut 2 bases from V and 4 bases from J, with 8 bases between. The CDR3 protein is CASSLSRGYGYTF. In DNA, the CDR3 is TGTGCCAGCAGTTTATCCCGGGGCTATGGCTACACCTTC.

This chain joins TRBV7-9 and TRBJ1-5, with a tentative D call TRBD1 (5 bases). Germline assignment: CDR1 SEHNR and CDR2 FQNEAQ (reference sequence). V lost 0 bases to trimming and J lost 1 base, with 10 bases between them. The CDR3 sequence is 16 residues long. The CDR3 DNA follows: TGTGCCAGCAGCTTAGCGCCGGCAGGGAGCAATCAGCCCCAGCATTTT. Its translation is CASSLAPAGSNQPQHF.

This clone is a singleton in its sample. The chain couples TRBV3-1 (or the pseudogene TRBV3-2) to TRBJ1-2; weak D call: TRBD1 (6 bases). CDR3 length: 12 residues. Germline CDR1 LGHDT, CDR2 YNNKEL (reference sequence). V lost 4 bases to trimming and J lost 10 bases, with 13 bases between them. The CDR3 bases are TGTGCCAGCAGCCGGGGGGGCGCGGACTACACCTTC. Translated: CASSRGGADYTF.

The chain combines TRBV15 with TRBJ2-4; 10 nucleotides align to TRBD2. The CDR3 extends over 16 amino acids. Germline V gives CDR1 LNHNV, CDR2 YYDKDF (reference sequence). The V and J ends lost 1 base and 3 bases, in that order; junction bases with no gene match: 3. The CDR3 nucleotides are TGTGCCACCAGCAGAGCGCTAGCGGGGGACAAAAACATTCAGTACTTC. Encoded protein: CATSRALAGDKNIQYF.

V usage is TRBV11-2 and J usage is TRBJ2-7, with TRBD1 as a possible D gene (6 bases). V was trimmed by 1 base and J by 2 bases, leaving 12 bases between them. Germline V gives CDR1 SGHAT, CDR2 FQNNGV. The CDR3 totals 15 residues. The CDR3 loop reads CASSLAFGQPYEQYF. The CDR3 DNA follows: TGTGCCAGCAGCTTAGCTTTTGGACAGCCCTACGAGCAGTACTTC.

V is TRBV11-2 and J is TRBJ2-3, with D unclear. CDR3 length: 15 residues. Deletions cut 1 base from V and 2 bases from J, with 10 bases between. Germline values: CDR1 SGHAT, CDR2 FQNNGV. The CDR3: CASSLGASDTDTQYF. The DNA of the CDR3 is TGTGCCAGCAGCTTAGGGGCAAGTGACACAGATACGCAGTATTTT. The full variable domain, rest sourced from reference TRBV11-2 and TRBJ2-3, is EAGVAQSPRYKIIEKRQSVAFWCNPISGHATLYWYQQILGQGPKLLIQFQNNGVVDDSQLPKDRFSAERLKGVDSTLKIQPAKLEDSAVYLCASSLGASDTDTQYFGPGTRLTVL.

This clone was seen only a few times. The chain employs TRBV4-2 and TRBJ1-3; 9 bases map to TRBD1. CDR3 length equals 15 residues. The germline gives CDR1 LGHNA, CDR2 YNFKEQ. CDR3: CATRDRVNSGNTIYF. CDR3 nucleotides: TGTGCTACCCGGGACAGGGTAAACTCTGGAAACACCATATATTTT.

The chain combines TRBV4-1 with TRBJ2-1, with 8 bases matching TRBD2. This CDR3 has 14 residues. Looked up from germline, CDR1 is MGHRA and CDR2 is YSYEKL. After removal of 1 base from V and 6 bases from J, the junction contained 2 bases not matched to a gene. The CDR3 sequence: CASSQVAGTNEQFF. Written as DNA, the CDR3 is TGCGCCAGCAGCCAAGTAGCGGGAACCAATGAGCAGTTCTTC.

CDR3 sequence (DNA): TGTGCCAGCAGCCCCGGACAGGGATCCCTTGTCTATGGCTACACCTTC. Translated, it gives CASSPGQGSLVYGYTF. The gene calls are TRBV5-8 and TRBJ1-2; 8 bases are a match to TRBD1. Germline CDR1 is SGHTS and CDR2 is YDEGEE. The CDR3 covers 16 residues. J gave up 4 bases and V 4 bases, and 12 bases lay outside the gene matches.

This clone was seen a single time. The chain has TRBV27 and TRBJ1-5; a weak D match, TRBD1 (5 bases). The CDR3 is 13 residues long. From germline, CDR1 is MNHEY and CDR2 SMNVEV (reference sequence). V lost 2 bases and J lost 11, with 13 bases in between. Written as DNA, the CDR3 is TGTGCCAGCAGTTTAAAGGGATCGGGGGCCCAGCATTTT. This encodes CASSLKGSGAQHF.

This clone was detected only a few times. This chain uses TRBV5-4 with TRBJ1-2, with 8 bases fitting TRBD1. The length of the CDR3 is 14 residues. Germline V gene data show CDR1 as SGHNT and CDR2 as YYREEE (reference sequence). The trim removed 3 bases at V and 0 bases at J, leaving 1 base unmatched. The CDR3 DNA follows: TGTGCCAGCAGCTCACAGGGGGCTAACTATGGCTACACCTTC. It encodes CASSSQGANYGYTF. The whole variable domain, remainder taken from reference TRBV5-4 and TRBJ1-2, is ETGVTQSPTHLIKTRGQQVTLRCSSQSGHNTVSWYQQALGQGPQFIFQYYREEENGRGNFPPRFSGLQFPNYSSELNVNALELDDSALYLCASSSQGANYGYTFGSGTRLTVV.

The chain is built from TRBV4-2 and TRBJ2-1; 16 bases are a match to TRBD2. In germline, CDR1 is LGHNA, CDR2 YNFKEQ. After removal of 4 bases from V and 7 bases from J, the junction contained 10 bases not matched to a gene. The CDR3 contains 18 residues. The CDR3 reads CASSPAGTSGGAGNEQFF. The CDR3 coding sequence is TGTGCCAGCAGCCCCGCCGGGACTAGCGGGGGGGCGGGAAATGAGCAGTTCTTC.

Here the CDR3 reads CASSLKAGDASDTQYF. The DNA for the CDR3 is TGCGCCAGCAGCTTGAAAGCGGGGGATGCTTCAGATACGCAGTATTTT. The chain employs TRBV5-1 and TRBJ2-3; 8 nucleotides line up with TRBD2. The ends lost 1 base at V and 4 bases at J; junction bases unmatched: 8. Germline CDR1 is SGHRS and CDR2 is YFSETQ. The CDR3 runs to 16 residues.

The CDR3 DNA is TGTGCCAGTAGTATAGATTCGGACTTCCAAGAGACCCAGTACTTC. Protein product: CASSIDSDFQETQYF. The rearrangement links TRBV19 to TRBJ2-5, with a tentative D call TRBD2 (5 bases). CDR1 is LNHDA, CDR2 SQIVND, per germline (reference sequence). The CDR3 consists of 15 residues. Between the trimmed V and J ends, which lost 0 bases and 1 base, there was a span of 9 bases.

The chain recombines TRBV6-5 with TRBJ2-2; D is possibly TRBD1 (6 bases). CDR1 and CDR2 from the germline V gene are MNHEY and SVGAGI. V was trimmed by 0 bases and J by 0 bases, leaving 8 bases between them. This CDR3 region has 16 residues. The CDR3 sequence: CASSYSNRANTGELFF. The CDR3 coding sequence is TGTGCCAGCAGTTACTCGAACAGGGCGAACACCGGGGAGCTGTTTTTT.

The V and J genes are TRBV7-9 and TRBJ2-2; D remains ambiguous. Trimming stripped 2 bases from V and 2 bases from J, with 12 bases between. Germline V lookup: CDR1 SEHNR, CDR2 FQNEAQ (reference sequence). The CDR3 loop spans 16 amino acids. The CDR3 sequence is CASSLPRSVNTGELFF. The CDR3 region has the DNA TGTGCCAGCAGCTTACCCCGGTCGGTTAACACCGGGGAGCTGTTTTTT.

This CDR3 is CATSREGTKLNEQFF. The CDR3 nucleotides read TGTGCCACCAGCAGAGAAGGGACTAAGCTTAATGAGCAGTTCTTC. The genes are TRBV15 and TRBJ2-1; 7 bases line up with TRBD2. With V trimmed by 0 bases and J by 7 bases, 6 bases remained unmatched. Germline CDR1 is LNHNV and CDR2 is YYDKDF (reference sequence). This CDR3 spans 15 amino acids. Based on the CDR3 plus reference TRBV15 and TRBJ2-1, the full variable domain is DAMVIQNPRYQVTQFGKPVTLSCSQTLNHNVMYWYQQKSSQAPKLLFHYYDKDFNNEADTPDNFQSRRPNTSFCFLDIRSPGLGDTAMYLCATSREGTKLNEQFFGPGTRLTVL.

This clone showed up just once. The chain employs TRBV28 and TRBJ2-4; D is undetermined. The V and J ends lost 1 base and 0 bases respectively, with 7 bases between them. The CDR3 runs 15 residues. Germline lookup yields CDR1 MDHEN and CDR2 SYDVKM. The CDR3 region is CASSLSTLAKNIQYF. The CDR3 DNA follows: TGTGCCAGCAGTTTATCCACATTAGCCAAAAACATTCAGTACTTC. Looking up the rest from reference TRBV28 and TRBJ2-4 gives the full variable domain: DVKVTQSSRYLVKRTGEKVFLECVQDMDHENMFWYRQDPGLGLRLIYFSYDVKMKEKGDIPEGYSVSREKKERFSLILESASTNQTSMYLCASSLSTLAKNIQYFGAGTRLSVL.